The 22 T cell receptor beta chains below come from one sample, sequenced in a study of cytomegalovirus exposure and HLA in healthy donors. Using immunoSEQ multiplex PCR, the repertoire was profiled, and TCRdb retains in-frame clones only, with some absent. This sample yields approximately 120,000 clones, of which approximately 94% are seen a single time; roughly 1.2% belongs to the top ten. Sequencing input: PBMCs. These receptors came from a woman under 30 in good health and CMV-seronegative.

The rearrangement joins TRBV6-1 to TRBJ2-4; weak D call: TRBD2 (6 bases). The CDR3 spans 14 residues. Germline CDR1 reads MNHNS; CDR2 reads SASEGT. Trimming took off 4 bases at V and 0 bases at J, with 7 bases between the two ends. CDR3 sequence: CASSAGEAKNIQYF. As DNA, the CDR3 is TGTGCCAGCAGTGCGGGGGAAGCCAAAAACATTCAGTACTTC.

This rearrangement joins TRBV5-3 to TRBJ1-5; 12 nucleotides agree with TRBD1. TRBV5-3 is assigned to the ORF class and has an uncertain function. The CDR3 contains 17 residues. Unmatched junction bases numbered 9, after V lost 2 bases and J lost 6 bases. CDR3 residues: CARSFAGDRGPVQPQHF. In nucleotides, the CDR3 is TGTGCCAGAAGCTTCGCCGGGGACAGGGGGCCGGTTCAGCCCCAGCATTTT.

The V and J genes are TRBV2 and TRBJ2-3; D not resolved. Per germline, CDR1 SNHLY and CDR2 FYNNEI. The V and J ends lost 2 bases and 6 bases respectively, with 9 bases between them. The CDR3 loop spans 13 amino acids. The CDR3, as DNA: TGTGCCAGCAGTGAATCGCCCCGGGATACGCAGTATTTT. It codes for CASSESPRDTQYF.

In this sample, this clone turned up once. J is TRBJ2-1 and V is TRBV9; 10 bases map to TRBD2. CDR3 size: 16 residues. Per germline, CDR1 SGDLS and CDR2 YYNGEE. The V gene end was trimmed by 7 bases and the J gene end by 2 bases; junction bases not matched to a gene: 9. This chain's CDR3 is CASGLAGDKTYNEQFF. The CDR3 nucleotides read TGTGCCAGCGGGCTAGCGGGAGATAAGACCTACAATGAGCAGTTCTTC. Full variable domain (missing parts from reference TRBV9 and TRBJ2-1): DSGVTQTPKHLITATGQRVTLRCSPRSGDLSVYWYQQSLDQGLQFLIQYYNGEERAKGNILERFSAQQFPDLHSELNLSSLELGDSALYFCASGLAGDKTYNEQFFGPGTRLTVL.

The rearrangement links TRBV29-1 to TRBJ1-2, with TRBD1 as a possible D gene (5 bases). V lost 4 bases, J lost 6 bases, and 21 bases lay in between. The CDR3 is made up of 15 amino acids. In germline, CDR1 is SQVTM, CDR2 ANQGSEA. The CDR3 loop is CSVAGGGGFMHGYTF. The CDR3 DNA is TGCAGCGTTGCCGGGGGTGGTGGGTTCATGCATGGCTACACCTTC. The variable domain in full, with the rest retrieved from reference TRBV29-1 and TRBJ1-2, is SAVISQKPSRDICQRGTSLTIQCQVDSQVTMMFWYRQQPGQSLTLIATANQGSEATYESGFVIDKFPISRPNLTFSTLTVSNMSPEDSSIYLCSVAGGGGFMHGYTFGSGTRLTVV.

This clone was seen just once. The sample has other DNA sequences that encode this CDR3 too. V is TRBV29-1 and J is TRBJ2-2, with D tentatively TRBD1 (6 bases). The V end was cut by 6 bases, the J end by 6 bases, with 11 bases between. This CDR3 region has 12 residues. Germline V CDR1 and CDR2: SQVTM, ANQGSEA. In DNA form, the CDR3 reads TGCAGCGTGAGGGGGTGGGCCGGGGAGCTGTTTTTT. Translating it yields CSVRGWAGELFF.

V is TRBV6-1 and J is TRBJ2-7; the D gene is possibly TRBD2 (5 bases). CDR1 is MNHNS and CDR2 is SASEGT in the germline V gene. Trimming pared 7 bases from V and 2 bases from J, leaving 9 bases between. CDR3 length: 12 residues. In DNA, the CDR3 is TGTGCCAGCACGGGGAGTACCTACGAGCAGTACTTC. This encodes CASTGSTYEQYF.

The rearrangement uses TRBV4-2 and TRBJ2-2; 8 bases match TRBD2. This CDR3 is built from 16 residues. In germline, CDR1 is LGHNA, CDR2 YNFKEQ. Trimming cost V 0 bases and J 7 bases; bases outside gene matches: 7. CDR3 sequence: CASSQDGFGGGGELFF. Here the CDR3 DNA reads TGTGCCAGCAGCCAAGATGGGTTCGGGGGGGGCGGGGAGCTGTTTTTT.

This clone was observed a single time. The chain carries TRBV30 and TRBJ1-2, with 10 bases lining up with TRBD1. The J segment lost 0 bases and the V segment lost 2 bases, leaving 9 bases of the junction unmatched. This CDR3 is built from 17 residues. Germline CDR1 is GTSNPN and CDR2 is SVGIG (reference sequence). The CDR3 DNA follows: TGTGCCTGGAGTTCCACCGGGACAGGGGCGACTAACTATGGCTACACCTTC. Translating it yields CAWSSTGTGATNYGYTF.

J is TRBJ1-2 and V is TRBV28; D call uncertain. Trimming removed 3 bases from V and 4 bases from J, with 6 bases in between. The CDR3 spans 12 residues. The germline gives CDR1 MDHEN, CDR2 SYDVKM. CDR3 DNA sequence: TGTGCCAGCAGTTTCTTGAGCTATGGCTACACCTTC. Translating it yields CASSFLSYGYTF.

This clone was found once. The chain has TRBV28 and TRBJ1-1, with D hard to call. This CDR3 comprises 12 residues. Germline values: CDR1 MDHEN, CDR2 SYDVKM. V shed 3 bases and J shed 2 bases, with 4 bases lying between them. The DNA of the CDR3 is TGTGCCAGCAGTTTGCGTAACACTGAAGCTTTCTTT. It codes for CASSLRNTEAFF.

This chain joins TRBV30 and TRBJ2-3; no clear D. V lost 3 bases, J lost 0 bases, and 10 bases lay in between. This CDR3 has 14 amino acids. Germline V gene data show CDR1 as GTSNPN and CDR2 as SVGIG (reference sequence). The CDR3 spells CAWRGLTSTDTQYF. CDR3 in DNA: TGTGCCTGGAGAGGCCTGACTAGCACAGATACGCAGTATTTT.

This chain links TRBV5-1 with TRBJ1-3, with D perhaps matching TRBD1 (5 bases). Germline V CDR1 and CDR2: SGHRS, YFSETQ. The CDR3 length is 15 residues. V was clipped by 2 bases and J by 0 bases, with 9 bases between them. CDR3 DNA sequence: TGCGCCAGCAGCTTCCAGGGTCTCTCTGGAAACACCATATATTTT. Protein: CASSFQGLSGNTIYF.

The V and J genes are TRBV4-1 and TRBJ2-1; a possible D gene is TRBD2 (6 bases). Germline assignment: CDR1 MGHRA and CDR2 YSYEKL. Trimming cost V 2 bases and J 9 bases, with 8 bases left between them. The CDR3 is 12 residues long. The CDR3 spells CASSQRGVEQFF. Written as DNA, the CDR3 is TGCGCCAGCAGCCAACGCGGGGTTGAGCAGTTCTTC.

The chain carries TRBV19 and TRBJ1-5; the D gene is possibly TRBD1 (5 bases). There are 14 residues in the CDR3. V lost 3 bases and J 5 bases, leaving 11 bases between the germline ends. Germline CDR1 reads LNHDA; CDR2 reads SQIVND (reference sequence). CDR3: CASSIFGGDQPQHF. CDR3 sequence (DNA): TGTGCCAGTAGTATTTTCGGGGGGGATCAGCCCCAGCATTTT.

As DNA, the CDR3 is TGTGCCAGCAGCCCCCCCGAGGGTCACAATCAGCCCCAGCATTTT. Translated: CASSPPEGHNQPQHF. The V and J genes are TRBV28 and TRBJ1-5; D call uncertain. V was clipped by 6 bases and J by 3 bases, with 15 bases between them. Per germline, CDR1 MDHEN and CDR2 SYDVKM. The CDR3 is 15 amino acids. The variable domain in full, with the rest retrieved from reference TRBV28 and TRBJ1-5, is DVKVTQSSRYLVKRTGEKVFLECVQDMDHENMFWYRQDPGLGLRLIYFSYDVKMKEKGDIPEGYSVSREKKERFSLILESASTNQTSMYLCASSPPEGHNQPQHFGDGTRLSIL.

This chain joins TRBV19 and TRBJ1-2; 9 nucleotides line up with TRBD1. Germline lookup yields CDR1 LNHDA and CDR2 SQIVND (reference sequence). J gave up 6 bases and V 3 bases, and 8 bases lay outside the gene matches. CDR3 length equals 15 residues. The CDR3 is CASSILVGDRDGYTF. As DNA, the CDR3 is TGTGCCAGTAGTATTCTTGTTGGGGACAGGGATGGCTACACCTTC.

In this sample, this clone turned up once. The chain recombines TRBV28 with TRBJ2-7, with D perhaps TRBD1 (6 bases). The germline V gene encodes CDR1 MDHEN and CDR2 SYDVKM. The CDR3 runs to 14 residues. Trimming took 8 bases from V and 3 from J, leaving 17 bases between them. The CDR3 loop reads CASGEIGQNYEQYF. For the CDR3, the DNA is TGTGCCAGCGGCGAGATTGGACAGAACTACGAGCAGTACTTC.

The chain has TRBV10-3 and TRBJ1-1, with 7 nucleotides matching TRBD1. V gave up 4 bases and J gave up 5 bases; unmatched junction bases: 7. Germline V gene lookup returns CDR1 ENHRY and CDR2 SYGVKD. The CDR3 totals 14 residues. The CDR3 DNA reads as TGTGCCATCAGTGTACAGGGGAGTCAGACTGAAGCTTTCTTT. This encodes CAISVQGSQTEAFF.

The chain carries TRBV7-2 and TRBJ2-1; 7 positions agree with TRBD2. The J segment lost 4 bases and the V segment lost 6 bases, leaving 6 bases of the junction unmatched. This CDR3 comprises 14 residues. Germline V gene sequence: CDR1 SGHTA, CDR2 FQGNSA. In DNA, the CDR3 is TGTGCCAGCAGTTTGGGGGGGGAATACAATGAGCAGTTCTTC. Its translation: CASSLGGEYNEQFF.

The chain recombines TRBV9 with TRBJ1-2; 7 bases match TRBD1. CDR1 SGDLS and CDR2 YYNGEE come from the germline V gene. CDR3 length equals 15 residues. J lost 7 bases, V lost 6 bases, and 15 bases had no gene match. The CDR3 coding sequence is TGTGCCAGCACCGATCCCGGACAGGAATCCTCTGGCTACACCTTC. Translated: CASTDPGQESSGYTF.

The V call is TRBV4-1, the J call TRBJ1-2; D is uncertain. The CDR3 extends over 15 amino acids. Deletions cut 0 bases from V and 8 bases from J, with 16 bases between. Germline loops: CDR1 MGHRA, CDR2 YSYEKL. The CDR3 region has the DNA TGCGCCAGCAGCCAAGATATGACCCGAGGTTTAGGCTACACCTTC. It translates to CASSQDMTRGLGYTF.